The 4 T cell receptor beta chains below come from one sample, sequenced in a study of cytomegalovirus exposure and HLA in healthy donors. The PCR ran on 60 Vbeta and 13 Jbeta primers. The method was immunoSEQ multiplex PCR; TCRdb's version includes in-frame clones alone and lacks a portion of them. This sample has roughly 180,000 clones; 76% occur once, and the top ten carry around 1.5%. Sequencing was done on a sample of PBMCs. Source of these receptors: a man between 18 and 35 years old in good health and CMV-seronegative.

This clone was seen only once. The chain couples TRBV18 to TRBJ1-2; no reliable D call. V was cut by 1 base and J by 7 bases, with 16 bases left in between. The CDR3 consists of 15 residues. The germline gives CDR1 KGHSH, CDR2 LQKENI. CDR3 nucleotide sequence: TGTGCCAGCTCACCACGCGACTTTTTGACGCTTGGCTACACCTTC. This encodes CASSPRDFLTLGYTF.

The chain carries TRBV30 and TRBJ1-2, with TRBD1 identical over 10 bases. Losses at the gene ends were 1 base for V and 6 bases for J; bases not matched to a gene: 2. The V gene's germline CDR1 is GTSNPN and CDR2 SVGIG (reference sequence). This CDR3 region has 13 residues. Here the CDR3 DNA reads TGTGCCTGGAGTGAGGGGACAGGGGATGGCTACACCTTC. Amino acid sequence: CAWSEGTGDGYTF. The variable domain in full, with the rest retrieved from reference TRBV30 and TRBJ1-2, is SQTIHQWPATLVQPVGSPLSLECTVEGTSNPNLYWYRQAAGRGLQLLFYSVGIGQISSEVPQNLSASRPQDRQFILSSKKLLLSDSGFYLCAWSEGTGDGYTFGSGTRLTVV.

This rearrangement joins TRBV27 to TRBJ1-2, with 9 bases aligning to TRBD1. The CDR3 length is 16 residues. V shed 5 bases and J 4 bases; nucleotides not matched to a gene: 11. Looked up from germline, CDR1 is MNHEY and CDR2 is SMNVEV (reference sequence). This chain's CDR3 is CASSPSPGQGGYGYTF. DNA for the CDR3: TGTGCCAGCAGTCCTAGTCCGGGACAGGGTGGCTATGGCTACACCTTC.

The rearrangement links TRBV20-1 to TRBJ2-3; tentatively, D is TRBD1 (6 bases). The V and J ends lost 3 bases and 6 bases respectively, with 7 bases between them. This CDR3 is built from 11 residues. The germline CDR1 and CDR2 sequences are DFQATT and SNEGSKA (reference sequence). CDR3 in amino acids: CSASQGDTQYF. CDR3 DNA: TGCAGTGCTAGTCAGGGGGATACGCAGTATTTT.